Below are 21 T cell receptor beta chains sequenced from a single sample in a study of blood T cell repertoires in COVID-19. The table came from immunoSEQ multiplex PCR; TCRdb's copy has only in-frame clones and leaves some out. Counted here are about 480,000 clones, around nine tenths occurring once; the ten biggest clones make up roughly 1.9%. Sequencing input: PBMCs or T cells enriched from blood (not recorded which). The receptors were gathered from a woman between 40 and 50 years old who had recovered from COVID-19.

The V call is TRBV6-5, the J call TRBJ2-3, with TRBD1 as a possible D gene (5 bases). The CDR3 is made up of 14 amino acids. V dropped 8 bases and J dropped 6 bases, with 18 bases sitting between them. Germline values: CDR1 MNHEY, CDR2 SVGAGI. The DNA of the CDR3 is TGTGCCAGCCTGGACATATACGGTTTGGATACGCAGTATTTT. The encoded protein is CASLDIYGLDTQYF.

The chain couples TRBV7-9 to TRBJ1-2, with D maybe TRBD1 (5 bases). The V end was cut by 5 bases, the J end by 8 bases, with 24 bases between. The CDR3 has 16 amino acids. Germline CDR1 and CDR2: SEHNR and FQNEAQ (reference sequence). CDR3 protein: CASSPRGSYPRLGYTF. The CDR3 bases are TGTGCCAGCAGCCCCCGGGGGTCGTACCCCCGTCTAGGCTACACCTTC. Using reference TRBV7-9 and TRBJ1-2 for the parts outside the CDR3, the full variable domain is DTGVSQNPRHKITKRGQNVTFRCDPISEHNRLYWYRQTLGQGPEFLTYFQNEAQLEKSRLLSDRFSAERPKGSFSTLEIQRTEQGDSAMYLCASSPRGSYPRLGYTFGSGTRLTVV.

V usage is TRBV6-1 and J usage is TRBJ1-2; D is uncertain. The germline V gene encodes CDR1 MNHNS and CDR2 SASEGT. This CDR3 is 13 amino acids long. V was clipped by 2 bases and J by 1 base, with 5 bases between them. The CDR3 DNA reads TGTGCCAGCAGTGAAAACTTTAACTATGGCTACACCTTC. Encoded protein: CASSENFNYGYTF.

This clone was observed a handful of times. The rearrangement uses TRBV14 and TRBJ1-6, with 8 bases matching TRBD1. After removal of 4 bases from V and 7 bases from J, the junction contained 6 bases not matched to a gene. CDR1 is SGHDN, CDR2 FVKESK, per germline. The CDR3 is 15 amino acids. This CDR3 is CASSLWTGNNSPLHF. The CDR3 nucleotides read TGTGCCAGCAGCCTTTGGACAGGGAACAATTCACCCCTCCACTTT.

The CDR3 protein is CASRDIAGGDTQYF. CDR3 bases: TGTGCCAGCAGGGACATAGCGGGCGGAGATACGCAGTATTTT. The V gene is TRBV7-2, the J gene TRBJ2-3, with 7 bases identical to TRBD2. V shed 6 bases and J 5 bases; nucleotides not matched to a gene: 8. This CDR3 contains 14 residues. Per germline, CDR1 SGHTA and CDR2 FQGNSA.

CDR3 in amino acids: CASSTTVAGGYRDEQFF. CDR3 nucleotides: TGTGCCAGCAGTACAACAGTAGCGGGAGGCTATAGGGATGAGCAGTTCTTC. The V gene is TRBV27, the J gene TRBJ2-1; 10 bases agree with TRBD2. V shed 5 bases and J 8 bases; nucleotides not matched to a gene: 15. In germline, CDR1 is MNHEY, CDR2 SMNVEV (reference sequence). There are 17 residues in the CDR3.

This chain links TRBV7-9 with TRBJ2-6; TRBD1 aligns across 8 bases. The CDR3 totals 19 residues. V trimming: 5 bases; J trimming: 2 bases; junction bases outside the gene matches: 14. Germline V gene lookup returns CDR1 SEHNR and CDR2 FQNEAQ (reference sequence). The CDR3, as DNA: TGTGCCAGCAGCGCCGTCCCGGGACAGGTAATGCCTGGGGCCAACGTCCTGACTTTC. It is translated as CASSAVPGQVMPGANVLTF.

This chain links TRBV3-1 (or the pseudogene TRBV3-2) with TRBJ2-1, with TRBD1 identical over 7 bases. Losses at the gene ends were 6 bases for V and 7 bases for J; bases not matched to a gene: 9. Germline CDR1 reads LGHDT; CDR2 reads YNNKEL (reference sequence). CDR3 length: 14 residues. CDR3 DNA: TGTGCCAGCAGATTGACAGGGACCGTGAATGAGCAGTTCTTC. Residues: CASRLTGTVNEQFF.

The chain carries TRBV6-1 and TRBJ1-1; 9 bases line up with TRBD1. CDR1 and CDR2 (germline): MNHNS, SASEGT. The CDR3 spans 16 residues. Trimming removed 4 bases from V and 6 bases from J; junction bases left unmatched: 12. The CDR3 sequence is CASSAQYRGRISEAFF. The CDR3 DNA follows: TGTGCCAGCAGTGCCCAGTACAGGGGGCGCATTTCTGAAGCTTTCTTT.

The chain employs TRBV7-2 and TRBJ1-1; weak D call: TRBD1 (5 bases). Trimming removed 1 base at V and 3 bases at J, with 18 bases between. There are 17 residues in the CDR3. CDR1 SGHTA and CDR2 FQGNSA come from the germline V gene. CDR3 region: CASSLDSGKRYDTEAFF. In DNA form, the CDR3 reads TGTGCCAGCAGCTTAGATTCAGGGAAGCGTTACGACACTGAAGCTTTCTTT.

About this clone itself: This sample also contains other DNA sequences that code for the same CDR3. This chain uses TRBV5-4 with TRBJ1-4, with D unclear. Trimming shortened V by 0 bases and J by 0 bases, and 3 bases separated the two germline ends. CDR3 length equals 14 residues. From germline, CDR1 is SGHNT and CDR2 YYREEE (reference sequence). The CDR3 DNA reads TGTGCCAGCAGCTTGGCCGCAACTAATGAAAAACTGTTTTTT. Residues: CASSLAATNEKLFF.

The rearrangement uses TRBV7-2 and TRBJ1-5; possibly TRBD1 for D (5 bases). V dropped 2 bases and J dropped 16 bases, with 21 bases sitting between them. This CDR3 contains 14 residues. Germline V gene sequence: CDR1 SGHTA, CDR2 FQGNSA. Here the CDR3 reads CASSLYDGAPGRHF. DNA of the CDR3: TGTGCCAGCAGCTTATATGATGGGGCCCCTGGCCGTCATTTT.

J is TRBJ2-2 and V is TRBV7-6, with 9 bases fitting TRBD2. The CDR3 contains 16 residues. Germline V gives CDR1 SGHVS, CDR2 FNYEAQ. Trimming took 1 base from V and 6 from J; bases not matched to a gene: 6. CDR3 protein: CASSLGGGRGAGELFF. CDR3 nucleotides: TGTGCCAGCAGCTTAGGTGGCGGGAGGGGCGCCGGGGAGCTGTTTTTT.

The genes are TRBV24-1 and TRBJ2-5; 12 bases align to TRBD1. This CDR3 is built from 16 residues. The V gene's germline CDR1 is KGHDR and CDR2 SFDVKD. J lost 5 bases, V lost 2 bases, and 5 bases had no gene match. The CDR3 bases are TGTGCCACCAGTGATTGGGGGACAGGGGGCACGGAGACCCAGTACTTC. Residues: CATSDWGTGGTETQYF.

V and J are TRBV19 and TRBJ2-1; possibly TRBD2 for D (6 bases). Germline V gene lookup returns CDR1 LNHDA and CDR2 SQIVND (reference sequence). The V and J ends lost 2 bases and 6 bases respectively, with 14 bases between them. The CDR3 contains 15 residues. The CDR3 coding sequence is TGTGCCAGTAGTATATCTGGGCACGGGGGCAATGAGCAGTTCTTC. It codes for CASSISGHGGNEQFF.

Remarks on this clone: Because the CDR3's place on the DNA is in doubt, the DNA is left out and the CDR3 is given as listed by TCRdb. This chain links TRBV24-1 with TRBJ2-5; TRBD2, as called in the table, went unchecked against the DNA. The CDR3 region is 17 residues in length, termini included. Germline V CDR1 and CDR2: KGHDR, SFDVKD. The CDR3 reads CATSDFGEDSGGETQYF.

This clone appeared once. The rearrangement joins TRBV11-2 to TRBJ2-2; TRBD1 matches 7 bases. Germline trimming cut 5 bases from V and 4 bases from J; bases unmatched to any gene: 7. In germline, CDR1 is SGHAT, CDR2 FQNNGV. The CDR3 covers 15 residues. The CDR3 spells CASSLGTAPTGELFF. In nucleotides, the CDR3 is TGTGCCAGCAGCCTAGGGACAGCCCCCACCGGGGAGCTGTTTTTT.

This clone was observed a single time. The V call is TRBV9, the J call TRBJ2-2; TRBD1 matches 8 bases. In germline, CDR1 is SGDLS, CDR2 YYNGEE. V shed 2 bases, J shed 5 bases, and the junction held 8 bases outside the gene matches. The CDR3 has 16 residues. The CDR3 reads CASSVWDRPRTGELFF. The CDR3, as DNA: TGTGCCAGCAGCGTTTGGGACAGGCCGCGGACCGGGGAGCTGTTTTTT. The full variable domain, its missing parts supplied by reference TRBV9 and TRBJ2-2, is DSGVTQTPKHLITATGQRVTLRCSPRSGDLSVYWYQQSLDQGLQFLIQYYNGEERAKGNILERFSAQQFPDLHSELNLSSLELGDSALYFCASSVWDRPRTGELFFGEGSRLTVL.

With respect to this clone: The germline gene is not matched at one end of the junction; a read error may be the cause. The gene calls are TRBV19 and TRBJ1-2; the match to TRBD1 covers 7 bases. CDR3 length: 16 residues. Germline-derived CDR1 and CDR2 are LNHDA and SQIVND (reference sequence). In nucleotides, the CDR3 is TGTGCCAGTAGTATAGCCCCTTTGACAGGGAACTCTGGCTACACCTTC. Amino acids: CASSIAPLTGNSGYTF.

The V call is TRBV3-1 (or the pseudogene TRBV3-2), the J call TRBJ1-4; possible D gene TRBD1, 6 bases. CDR1 and CDR2 from the germline V gene are LGHDT and YNNKEL (reference sequence). Trimming stripped 0 bases from V and 5 bases from J, with 13 bases between. The CDR3 runs to 16 residues. The CDR3 is CASSQETGWGNEKLFF. CDR3 DNA: TGTGCCAGCAGCCAAGAAACAGGGTGGGGGAATGAAAAACTGTTTTTT.

J is TRBJ2-7 and V is TRBV18; the D gene is possibly TRBD2 (6 bases). This CDR3 region has 15 residues. Trimming took off 2 bases at V and 3 bases at J, with 14 bases between the two ends. CDR1 is KGHSH and CDR2 is LQKENI in the germline V gene. The CDR3 DNA sequence: TGTGCCAGCTCACCATTTCGGGACTCCGGCTACGAGCAGTACTTC. This sequence encodes CASSPFRDSGYEQYF. Based on the CDR3 plus reference TRBV18 and TRBJ2-7, the full variable domain is NAGVMQNPRHLVRRRGQEARLRCSPMKGHSHVYWYRQLPEEGLKFMVYLQKENIIDESGMPKERFSAEFPKEGPSILRIQQVVRGDSAAYFCASSPFRDSGYEQYFGPGTRLTVT.